Listed below are T cell receptor beta chains from one sample, sequenced in a study of shared clonotypes between healthy human individuals. Only in-frame clones appear in the TCRdb table, and some are missing; sequencing was by immunoSEQ multiplex PCR. The sample shows approximately 720,000 clones, 60% to 80% of them seen only once. The specimen sequenced was memory CD4+ T cells sorted from blood. Receptors originate from a woman in her thirties in good health. Both conserved end residues are part of each CDR3. The D gene is left open where the match is weak. Where a row states a size, it is once, few, many or the class of an expanded clone; other rows omit it.

>TRBV2|TRBD1|.|TRBJ2-6
TGTGCCAGCAGACTGACAGGGGCTGGGGCCAACGTCCTGACTTTC
CASRLTGAGANVLTF
>TRBV28|TRBD2|.|TRBJ2-1
TGTGCCAGCAGCTCTTGGGTAGCGGGAGAAGGACGGTGGTTCTTC
CASSSWVAGEGRWFF
>TRBV10-3|.|.|TRBJ1-2
TGTGCCATCAGTGCCAGTCTGGGGGATGGCTACACCTTC
CAISASLGDGYTF
>TRBV5-1|TRBD1|.|TRBJ1-2
TGCGCCAGCAGCTTAGAAACAGGGGGCAACTATGGCTACACCTTC
CASSLETGGNYGYTF
>TRBV29-1|TRBD1|.|TRBJ2-7
TGCAGCGTTGGGGGGACAGGGACCTACGAGCAGTACTTC
CSVGGTGTYEQYF
>TRBV7-6|.|.|TRBJ1-4
TGTGCCAGCAGCTTAATGGGGGCAGGGAATGAAAAACTGTTTTTT
CASSLMGAGNEKLFF
>TRBV19|TRBD2|.|TRBJ2-1
TGTGCCAGTAGTCCGGGACTAGCGGGAGGGCTCGAGCAGTTCTTC
CASSPGLAGGLEQFF
>TRBV6-1|TRBD1|.|TRBJ2-5
TGTGCCAGCAGTTATAGGGGGCCTCAGTACTTC
CASSYRGPQYF
>TRBV6-1|.|few|TRBJ1-5
TGTGCCAGCAGTCTCCCGGGCGACCGGCCCCAGCATTTT
CASSLPGDRPQHF
>TRBV6-6|.|.|TRBJ2-7
TGTGCCAGCAGTTACTCGGCGCGCTACGAGCAGTACTTC
CASSYSARYEQYF
>TRBV2|TRBD1|few|TRBJ2-5
TGTGCCAGCAAAGGGGGCGCTTCCCAAGAGACCCAGTACTTC
CASKGGASQETQYF
>TRBV4-1|TRBD2|.|TRBJ2-1
TGCGCCAGCAGCGAGGCCCTACTAGCGGGCTCCTACAATGAGCAGTTCTTC
CASSEALLAGSYNEQFF
>TRBV6-5|TRBD2|.|TRBJ2-5
TGTGCCACAGGACTAGCGGGAGTTATTGGAGAGACCCAGTACTTC
CATGLAGVIGETQYF
>TRBV28|TRBD1|.|TRBJ1-2
TGTGCCAGCGGGACAGGGAGTCCTAACTATGGCTACACCTTC
CASGTGSPNYGYTF
>TRBV5-1|.|.|TRBJ1-1
TGCGCCAGCAGCGCCCGAGGGGGGAACAGGAACACTGAAGCTTTCTTT
CASSARGGNRNTEAFF
>TRBV30|.|few|TRBJ1-2
TGTGCCTGGAGAGATACAGGTTTCCTCGGCTACACCTTC
CAWRDTGFLGYTF
>TRBV4-1|.|.|TRBJ1-2
TGCGCCAGCAGCCAAGTCGGCAGGGGCCTCAACTATGGCTACACCTTC
CASSQVGRGLNYGYTF
>TRBV5-1|.|.|TRBJ2-1
TGCGCCAGCAGCGGGGCAATTTACAATGAGCAGTTCTTC
CASSGAIYNEQFF
>TRBV10-2|.|.|TRBJ2-3
TGCGCCAGCAGTGTGGTCTATAGCACAGATACGCAGTATTTT
CASSVVYSTDTQYF
>TRBV2|.|.|TRBJ1-5
TGTGCCAGCAGGCCCCTGGTTGGGGACAAAGATCAGCCCCAGCATTTT
CASRPLVGDKDQPQHF
>TRBV2|TRBD1|many|TRBJ1-5
TGTGCCAGCAGTCTACAGGGGTATCAGCCCCAGCATTTT
CASSLQGYQPQHF
>TRBV19|.|.|TRBJ2-3
TGTGCCAGTAGTATTCTTTATTCGGGAAGACTCGATACGCAGTATTTT
CASSILYSGRLDTQYF
>TRBV7-9|.|once|TRBJ2-7
TGTGCCAGCAGCCCTAGTAACGCGGACTCCAGGTACTACGAGCAGTACTTC
CASSPSNADSRYYEQYF
>TRBV6-6|.|.|TRBJ1-5
TGTGCCAGCTCCGCCCCAGGGGGCAATCAGCCCCAGCATTTT
CASSAPGGNQPQHF
>TRBV21-1|.|.|TRBJ2-7
TGTGCCAGCAGCAATAACCCACAGGGGAACTACTTC
CASSNNPQGNYF
>TRBV30|.|few|TRBJ1-2
TGTGCCTGGAGTCGCAGCGGCTATGGCTACACCTTC
CAWSRSGYGYTF
>TRBV18|.|few|TRBJ2-7
TGTGCCAGCTCACCAAGTACAGGCCCTTACGAGCAGTACTTC
CASSPSTGPYEQYF
>TRBV6-6|.|.|TRBJ1-1
TGTGCCAGCAGTTACGAGCGGAACACTGAAGCTTTCTTT
CASSYERNTEAFF
>TRBV4-1|TRBD2|few|TRBJ2-7
TGCGCCAGCAGCCCGAAATTCTCCTCGACTAGCGGGAGCTCCTACGAGCAGTACTTC
CASSPKFSSTSGSSYEQYF
>TRBV27|.|.|TRBJ2-3
TGTGCCAGCAAGGACCGCGGCGGAGCCACAGATACGCAGTATTTT
CASKDRGGATDTQYF
>TRBV10-3|TRBD1|.|TRBJ1-1
TGTGCCATCGGAGGGGGACGCAACGACAGGGGTACTGAAGCTTTCTTT
CAIGGGRNDRGTEAFF
>TRBV5-4|.|.|TRBJ1-1
TGTGCCAGCAGCTTGGTGGGAGAGGGCACTGAAGCTTTCTTT
CASSLVGEGTEAFF
>TRBV28|.|.|TRBJ2-7
TGTGCCAGCAGGTCCGGGACTGCCACCCACGAGCAGTACTTC
CASRSGTATHEQYF
>TRBV20-1|.|.|TRBJ2-3
TGCAGTGCTACCCCCGGACTTATGTATTTT
CSATPGLMYF
>TRBV28|.|.|TRBJ1-5
TGTGCCGTCCAGGTTGGAAGCAATCAGCCCCAGCATTTT
CAVQVGSNQPQHF
>TRBV25-1|.|.|TRBJ1-1
TGTGCCAGCAGTGAAGCTGTAGGGGGAAAGACTGAAGCTTTCTTT
CASSEAVGGKTEAFF
>TRBV18|TRBD1|.|TRBJ1-1
TGTGCCAGCTCACCAAATCAGAGGGGGCTGAACACTGAAGCTTTCTTT
CASSPNQRGLNTEAFF
>TRBV7-9|.|.|TRBJ1-3
TGTGCCAGCAGCCATACGACAGTCTCTGGAAACACCATATATTTT
CASSHTTVSGNTIYF
>TRBV16|TRBD2|once|TRBJ2-3
TGTGCCAGCAGCCTTCGGACTAGCGGCACAGATACGCAGTATTTT
CASSLRTSGTDTQYF
>TRBV28|TRBD2|.|TRBJ2-2
TGTGCCAGCAGTTTAAGATTAGCGGGAGCTCGTGCCACCGGGGAGCTGTTTTTT
CASSLRLAGARATGELFF
>TRBV19|.|.|TRBJ1-2
TGTGCCAGTAGTATCCGAGGGCAGTTCAACTATGGCTACACCTTC
CASSIRGQFNYGYTF
>TRBV18|TRBD1|.|TRBJ1-1
TGTGCCAGCTCACCACCTACGGCAGGGGGCAGAGCTTTCTTT
CASSPPTAGGRAFF
>TRBV19|.|few|TRBJ1-4
TGTGCCAGTAGTATCCGCGGGGCAGGAGGTGAAAAACTGTTTTTT
CASSIRGAGGEKLFF
>TRBV19|.|few|TRBJ1-1
TGTGCCAGTAGTATTCGTTGGGGTACGAACACTGAAGCTTTCTTT
CASSIRWGTNTEAFF
>TRBV6-1|.|.|TRBJ2-1
TGTGCCAGCAGTATTGAGGTCGGACCCCACAATGAGCAGTTCTTC
CASSIEVGPHNEQFF
>TRBV2|.|.|TRBJ1-1
TGTGCCAGCAGTGAAATGAGTCCCCGGCCGGCTTTCTTT
CASSEMSPRPAFF
>TRBV10-3|.|.|TRBJ1-3
TGTGCCACCTCCGATGGGAACTCTGGAAACACCATATATTTT
CATSDGNSGNTIYF